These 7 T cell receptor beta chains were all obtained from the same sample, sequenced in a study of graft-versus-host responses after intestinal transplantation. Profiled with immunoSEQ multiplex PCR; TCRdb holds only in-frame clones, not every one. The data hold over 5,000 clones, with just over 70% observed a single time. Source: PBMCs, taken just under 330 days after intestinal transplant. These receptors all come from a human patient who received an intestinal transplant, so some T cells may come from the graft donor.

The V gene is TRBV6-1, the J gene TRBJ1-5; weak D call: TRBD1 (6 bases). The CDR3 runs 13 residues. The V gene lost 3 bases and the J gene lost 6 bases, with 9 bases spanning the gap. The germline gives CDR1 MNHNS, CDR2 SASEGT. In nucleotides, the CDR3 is TGTGCCAGCAGTGAGGGGGCGATTCAGCCCCAGCATTTT. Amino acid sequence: CASSEGAIQPQHF.

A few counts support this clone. The CDR3 reads CASSPLLGGPRETQYF. The DNA for the CDR3 is TGTGCCAGCAGCCCGCTTTTGGGGGGGCCGCGGGAGACCCAGTACTTC. The chain has TRBV7-6 and TRBJ2-5; TRBD2 is a possible D gene (7 bases). This CDR3 region has 16 residues. Trimming stripped 5 bases from V and 5 bases from J, with 21 bases between. CDR1 SGHVS and CDR2 FNYEAQ come from the germline V gene.

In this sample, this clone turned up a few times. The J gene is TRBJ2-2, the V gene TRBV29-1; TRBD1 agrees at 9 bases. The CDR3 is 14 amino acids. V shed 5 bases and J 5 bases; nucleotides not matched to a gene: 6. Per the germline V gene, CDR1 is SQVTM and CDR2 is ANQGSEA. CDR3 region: CSVRKTGGTGELFF. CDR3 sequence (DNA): TGCAGCGTTCGCAAGACAGGGGGAACCGGGGAGCTGTTTTTT.

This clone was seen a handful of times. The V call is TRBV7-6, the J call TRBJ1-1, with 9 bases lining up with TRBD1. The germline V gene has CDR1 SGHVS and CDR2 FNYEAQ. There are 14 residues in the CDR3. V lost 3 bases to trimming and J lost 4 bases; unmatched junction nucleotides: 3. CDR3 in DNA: TGTGCCAGCAGCTTGACAGGGGGTATCACTGAAGCTTTCTTT. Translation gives CASSLTGGITEAFF. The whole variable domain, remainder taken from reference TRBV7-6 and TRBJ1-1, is GAGVSQSPRYKVTKRGQDVALRCDPISGHVSLYWYRQALGQGPEFLTYFNYEAQQDKSGLPNDRFSAERPEGSISTLTIQRTEQRDSAMYRCASSLTGGITEAFFGQGTRLTVV.

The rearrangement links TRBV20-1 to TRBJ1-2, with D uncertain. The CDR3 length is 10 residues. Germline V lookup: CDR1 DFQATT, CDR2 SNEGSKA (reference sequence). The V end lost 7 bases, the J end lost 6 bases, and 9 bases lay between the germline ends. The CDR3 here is CSGGRDGYTF. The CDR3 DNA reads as TGCAGTGGAGGGAGGGATGGCTACACCTTC.

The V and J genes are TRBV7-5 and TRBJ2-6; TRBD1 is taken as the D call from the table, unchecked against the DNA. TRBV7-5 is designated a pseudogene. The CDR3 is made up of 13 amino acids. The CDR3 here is CASRQSRANVLTF. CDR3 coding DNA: TGTGCCAGTAGACAAAGTCGGGCCAACGTCCTGACTTTC.

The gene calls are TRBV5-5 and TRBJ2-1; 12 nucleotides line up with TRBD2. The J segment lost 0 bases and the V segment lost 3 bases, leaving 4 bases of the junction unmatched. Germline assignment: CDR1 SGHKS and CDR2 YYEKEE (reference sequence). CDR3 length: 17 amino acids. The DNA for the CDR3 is TGTGCCAGCAGCTCCGGACTAGCGGGGTCCTCCTACAATGAGCAGTTCTTC. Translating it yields CASSSGLAGSSYNEQFF. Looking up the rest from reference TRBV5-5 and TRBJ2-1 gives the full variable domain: DAGVTQSPTHLIKTRGQQVTLRCSPISGHKSVSWYQQVLGQGPQFIFQYYEKEERGRGNFPDRFSARQFPNYSSELNVNALLLGDSALYLCASSSGLAGSSYNEQFFGPGTRLTVL.